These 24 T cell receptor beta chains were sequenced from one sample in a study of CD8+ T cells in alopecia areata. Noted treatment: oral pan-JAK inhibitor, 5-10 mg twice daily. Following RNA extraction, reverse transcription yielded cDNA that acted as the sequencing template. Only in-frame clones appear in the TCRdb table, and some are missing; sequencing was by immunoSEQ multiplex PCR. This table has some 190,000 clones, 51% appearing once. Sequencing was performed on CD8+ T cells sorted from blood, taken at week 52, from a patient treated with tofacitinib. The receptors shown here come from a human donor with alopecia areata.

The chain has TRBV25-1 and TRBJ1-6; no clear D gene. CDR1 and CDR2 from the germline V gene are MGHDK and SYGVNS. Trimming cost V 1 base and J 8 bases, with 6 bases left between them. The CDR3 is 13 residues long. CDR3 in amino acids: CASSESGYSPLHF. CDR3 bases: TGTGCCAGCAGTGAATCTGGGTATTCACCCCTCCACTTT.

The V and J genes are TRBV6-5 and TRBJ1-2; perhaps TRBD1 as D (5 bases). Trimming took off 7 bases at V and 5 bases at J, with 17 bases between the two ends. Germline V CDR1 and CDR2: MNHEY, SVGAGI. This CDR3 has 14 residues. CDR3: CASTLKGEGYGYTF. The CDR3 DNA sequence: TGTGCCAGCACCCTTAAAGGGGAGGGGTATGGCTACACCTTC.

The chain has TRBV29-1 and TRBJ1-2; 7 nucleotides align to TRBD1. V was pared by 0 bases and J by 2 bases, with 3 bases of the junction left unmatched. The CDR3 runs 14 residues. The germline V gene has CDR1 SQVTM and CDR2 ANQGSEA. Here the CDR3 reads CSVEEATGNYGYTF. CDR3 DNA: TGCAGCGTTGAAGAGGCGACAGGGAACTATGGCTACACCTTC.

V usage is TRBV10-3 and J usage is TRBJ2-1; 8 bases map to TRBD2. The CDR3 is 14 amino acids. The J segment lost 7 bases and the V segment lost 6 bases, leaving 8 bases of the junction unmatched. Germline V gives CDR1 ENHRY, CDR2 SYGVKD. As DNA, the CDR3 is TGTGCCATCAGAGCCGGGACTAGTGGGAATGAGCAGTTCTTC. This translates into CAIRAGTSGNEQFF.

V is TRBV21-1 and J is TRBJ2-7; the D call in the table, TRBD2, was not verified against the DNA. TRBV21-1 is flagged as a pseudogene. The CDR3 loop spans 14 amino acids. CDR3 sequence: CASSRKRGAYEQYF. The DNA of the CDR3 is TGTGCCAGCAGCCGAAAGCGGGGTGCCTACGAGCAGTACTTC.

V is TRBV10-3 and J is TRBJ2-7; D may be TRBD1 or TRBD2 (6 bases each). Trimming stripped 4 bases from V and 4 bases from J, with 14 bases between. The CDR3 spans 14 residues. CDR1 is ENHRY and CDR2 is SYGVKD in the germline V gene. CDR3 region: CAISVADSTYEQYF. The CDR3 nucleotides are TGTGCCATCAGTGTAGCGGACAGCACGTACGAGCAGTACTTC.

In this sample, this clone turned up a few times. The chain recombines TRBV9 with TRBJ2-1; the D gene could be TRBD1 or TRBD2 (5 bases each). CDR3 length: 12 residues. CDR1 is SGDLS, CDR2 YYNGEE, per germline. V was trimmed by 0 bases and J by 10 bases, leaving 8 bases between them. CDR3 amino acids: CASSVGDVEQFF. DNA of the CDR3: TGTGCCAGCAGCGTAGGGGACGTAGAGCAGTTCTTC.

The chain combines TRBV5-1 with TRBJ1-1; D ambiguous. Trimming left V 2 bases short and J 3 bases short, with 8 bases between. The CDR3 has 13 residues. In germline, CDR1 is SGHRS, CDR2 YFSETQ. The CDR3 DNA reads TGCGCCAGCAGCTTTTCACCGGACACTGAAGCTTTCTTT. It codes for CASSFSPDTEAFF.

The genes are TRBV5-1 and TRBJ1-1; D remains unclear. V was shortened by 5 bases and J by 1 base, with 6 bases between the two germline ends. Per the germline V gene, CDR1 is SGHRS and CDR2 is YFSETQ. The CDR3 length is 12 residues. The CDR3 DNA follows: TGCGCCAGCAGATTGACGAACACTGAAGCTTTCTTT. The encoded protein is CASRLTNTEAFF.

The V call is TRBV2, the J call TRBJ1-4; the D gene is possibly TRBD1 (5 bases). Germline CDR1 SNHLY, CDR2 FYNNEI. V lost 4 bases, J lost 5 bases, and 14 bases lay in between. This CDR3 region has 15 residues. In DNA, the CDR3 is TGTGCCAGCAGTGCTGTTCCTAGGGGCAATGAAAAACTGTTTTTT. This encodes CASSAVPRGNEKLFF.

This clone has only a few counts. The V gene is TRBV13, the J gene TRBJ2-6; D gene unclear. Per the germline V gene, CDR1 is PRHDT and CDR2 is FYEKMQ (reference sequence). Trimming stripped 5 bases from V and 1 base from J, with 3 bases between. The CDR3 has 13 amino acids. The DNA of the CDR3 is TGTGCCAGCAGCCAATCTGGGGCCAACGTCCTGACTTTC. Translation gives CASSQSGANVLTF. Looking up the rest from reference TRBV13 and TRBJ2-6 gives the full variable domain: AAGVIQSPRHLIKEKRETATLKCYPIPRHDTVYWYQQGPGQDPQFLISFYEKMQSDKGSIPDRFSAQQFSDYHSELNMSSLELGDSALYFCASSQSGANVLTFGAGSRLTVL.

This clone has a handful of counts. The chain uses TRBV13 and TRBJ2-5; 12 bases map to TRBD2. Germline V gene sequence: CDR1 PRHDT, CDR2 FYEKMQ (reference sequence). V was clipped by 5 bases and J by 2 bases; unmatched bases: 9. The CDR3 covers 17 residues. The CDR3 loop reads CASSSTSGGLFQETQYF. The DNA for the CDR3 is TGTGCCAGCAGCAGTACTAGCGGGGGGCTCTTTCAAGAGACCCAGTACTTC.

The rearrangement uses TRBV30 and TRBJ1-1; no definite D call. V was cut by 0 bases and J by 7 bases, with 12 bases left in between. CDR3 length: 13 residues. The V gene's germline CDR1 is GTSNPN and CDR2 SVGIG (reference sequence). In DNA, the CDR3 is TGTGCCTGGAGTGTAGGTAACGCCGGTGAAGCTTTCTTT. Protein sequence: CAWSVGNAGEAFF.

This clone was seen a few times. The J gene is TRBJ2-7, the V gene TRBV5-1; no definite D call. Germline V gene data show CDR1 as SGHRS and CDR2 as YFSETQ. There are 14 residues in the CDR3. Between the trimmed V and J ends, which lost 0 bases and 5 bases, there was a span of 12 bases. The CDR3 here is CASSLVGVPDEQYF. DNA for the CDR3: TGCGCCAGCAGCTTGGTTGGGGTTCCCGACGAGCAGTACTTC. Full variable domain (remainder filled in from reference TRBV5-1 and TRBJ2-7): KAGVTQTPRYLIKTRGQQVTLSCSPISGHRSVSWYQQTPGQGLQFLFEYFSETQRNKGNFPGRFSGRQFSNSRSEMNVSTLELGDSALYLCASSLVGVPDEQYFGPGTRLTVT.

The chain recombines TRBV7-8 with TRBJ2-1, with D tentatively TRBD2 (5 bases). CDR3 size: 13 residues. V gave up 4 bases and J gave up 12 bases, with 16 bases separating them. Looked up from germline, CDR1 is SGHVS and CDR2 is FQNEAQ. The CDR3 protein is CASSSGPGGWQFF. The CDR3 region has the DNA TGTGCCAGCAGCTCCGGCCCTGGAGGCTGGCAGTTCTTC.

The CDR3 bases are TGTGCCAGCAGCTTAAATGGGGGGCTAGAAACTGAAGCTTTCTTT. It encodes CASSLNGGLETEAFF. This rearrangement joins TRBV13 to TRBJ1-1, with a weak D call TRBD1 (6 bases). V gave up 2 bases and J gave up 5 bases, with 15 bases separating them. The CDR3 runs 15 residues. Germline loops: CDR1 PRHDT, CDR2 FYEKMQ (reference sequence).

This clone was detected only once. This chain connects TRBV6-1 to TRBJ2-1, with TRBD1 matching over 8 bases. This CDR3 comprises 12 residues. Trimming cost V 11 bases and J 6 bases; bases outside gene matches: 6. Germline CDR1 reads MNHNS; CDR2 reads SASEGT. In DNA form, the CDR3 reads TGTGCCTCCAGGGGGCTGGGCAATGAGCAGTTCTTC. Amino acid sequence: CASRGLGNEQFF.

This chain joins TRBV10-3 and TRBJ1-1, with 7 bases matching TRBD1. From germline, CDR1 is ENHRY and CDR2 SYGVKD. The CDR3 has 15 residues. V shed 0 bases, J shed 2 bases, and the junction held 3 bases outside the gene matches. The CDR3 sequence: CAISESAGGNTEAFF. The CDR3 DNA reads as TGTGCCATCAGTGAGTCCGCAGGGGGTAACACTGAAGCTTTCTTT.

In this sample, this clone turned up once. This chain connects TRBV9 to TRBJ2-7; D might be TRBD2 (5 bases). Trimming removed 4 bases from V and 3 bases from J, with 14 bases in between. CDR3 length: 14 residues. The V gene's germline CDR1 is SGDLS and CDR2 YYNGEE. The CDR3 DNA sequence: TGTGCCAGCAGCCCCTGGGCTAGCCACTACGAGCAGTACTTC. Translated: CASSPWASHYEQYF.

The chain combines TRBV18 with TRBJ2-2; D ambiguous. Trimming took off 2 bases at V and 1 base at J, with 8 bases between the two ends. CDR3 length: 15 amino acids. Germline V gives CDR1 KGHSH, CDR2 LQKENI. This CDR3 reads CASSPSGVNTGELFF. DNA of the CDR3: TGTGCCAGCTCACCATCAGGTGTGAACACCGGGGAGCTGTTTTTT.

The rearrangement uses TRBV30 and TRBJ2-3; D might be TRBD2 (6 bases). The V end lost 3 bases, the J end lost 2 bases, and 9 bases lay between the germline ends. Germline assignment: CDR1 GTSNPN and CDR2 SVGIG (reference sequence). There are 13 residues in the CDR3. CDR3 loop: CAWSPGDTDTQYF. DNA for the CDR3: TGTGCCTGGAGCCCGGGGGACACAGATACGCAGTATTTT.

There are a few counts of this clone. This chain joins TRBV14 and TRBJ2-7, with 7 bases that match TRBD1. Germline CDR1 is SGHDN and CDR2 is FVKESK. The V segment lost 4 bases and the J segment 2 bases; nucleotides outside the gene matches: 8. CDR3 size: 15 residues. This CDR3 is CASSLDRDPTYEQYF. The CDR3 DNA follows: TGTGCCAGCAGCCTAGACAGGGACCCTACCTACGAGCAGTACTTC.

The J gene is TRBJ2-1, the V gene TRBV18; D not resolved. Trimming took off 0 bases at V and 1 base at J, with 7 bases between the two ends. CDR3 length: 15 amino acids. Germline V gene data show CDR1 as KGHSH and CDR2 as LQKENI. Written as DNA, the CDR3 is TGTGCCAGCTCACCACCGGACGCTTCCTACAATGAGCAGTTCTTC. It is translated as CASSPPDASYNEQFF. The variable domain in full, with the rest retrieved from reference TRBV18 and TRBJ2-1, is NAGVMQNPRHLVRRRGQEARLRCSPMKGHSHVYWYRQLPEEGLKFMVYLQKENIIDESGMPKERFSAEFPKEGPSILRIQQVVRGDSAAYFCASSPPDASYNEQFFGPGTRLTVL.

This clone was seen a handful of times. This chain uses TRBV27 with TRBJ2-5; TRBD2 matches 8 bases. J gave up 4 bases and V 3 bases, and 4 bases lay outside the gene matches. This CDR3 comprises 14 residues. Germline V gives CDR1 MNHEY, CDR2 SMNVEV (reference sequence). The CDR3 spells CASSLAGGGETQYF. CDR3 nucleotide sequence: TGTGCCAGCAGTTTGGCGGGGGGCGGAGAGACCCAGTACTTC.